This entry features one TCR beta chain sequence. This entry comes from a study of T cells in Graves' hyperthyroidism and ophthalmopathy. The CDR3 extends over 12 amino acids. CDR1 ENHRY and CDR2 SYGVKD come from the germline V gene. Trimming cost V 4 bases and J 9 bases, with 10 bases left between them. Amplification yielded TCR beta CDR3 regions, with RNA transcripts as the source. The HTBI primer set drove a first-round RT-PCR of the TCR CDR3. TCRdb itself ran the multiplex PCR reads through MiXCR, one entry per CDR3 protein. The table records approximately 530,000 distinct CDR3 sequences, over 15% of them present only once. Diagnoses rested on clinical symptoms, serum thyroxine and TRAb, thyroid ultrasound and orbital computed tomography.

The rearrangement joins TRBV10-3 to TRBJ2-1; D possibly corresponds to TRBD1 (5 bases). Sequenced material: blood. This receptor was taken from a woman aged 18-29 years with Graves' hyperthyroidism. CDR3 in DNA: TGTGCCATCAGTGCCGACAGAAGTGAGCAGTTCTTC. Its translation: CAISADRSEQFF.